A single sample is the source of the 11 T cell receptor beta chains below, sequenced in a study of shared clonotypes between healthy human individuals. Profiled with immunoSEQ multiplex PCR; TCRdb holds only in-frame clones, not every one. The sample carries 950,000 to 1,200,000 clones, 77% recorded once. Material: memory CD4+ T cells from PBMCs. Subset reported: CD45RA-negative fraction. Receptors originate from a young man in good health. Some clones in this sample may be carry-over from other donors' samples.

The CDR3 DNA is TGTGCCAGCAGTACGACAGCTGCCGGGCAGTACTTC. Translating gives CASSTTAAGQYF. The chain joins TRBV28 to TRBJ2-5; perhaps TRBD1 as D (5 bases). The CDR3 length is 12 residues. In germline, CDR1 is MDHEN, CDR2 SYDVKM. Trimming stripped 5 bases from V and 11 bases from J, with 15 bases between. Combining the CDR3 with reference TRBV28 and TRBJ2-5 gives the whole variable domain DVKVTQSSRYLVKRTGEKVFLECVQDMDHENMFWYRQDPGLGLRLIYFSYDVKMKEKGDIPEGYSVSREKKERFSLILESASTNQTSMYLCASSTTAAGQYFGPGTRLLVL.

This chain uses TRBV28 with TRBJ2-7; D assignment may be TRBD1 or TRBD2 (5 bases each). The CDR3 has 15 amino acids. The V gene's germline CDR1 is MDHEN and CDR2 SYDVKM. With 5 bases removed from V and 5 bases from J, the gap between germline ends came to 19 bases. The CDR3 reads CASSPPPLGAHEQYF. In DNA form, the CDR3 reads TGTGCCAGCAGTCCGCCCCCCCTCGGGGCCCACGAGCAGTACTTC.

The chain links TRBV11-2 to TRBJ2-2; D is uncertain. Germline assignment: CDR1 SGHAT and CDR2 FQNNGV. The V and J ends lost 5 bases and 1 base respectively, with 8 bases between them. The CDR3 is 14 amino acids. The DNA for the CDR3 is TGTGCCAGCAGCACCCCAAGGAACACCGGGGAGCTGTTTTTT. Its translation: CASSTPRNTGELFF.

The rearrangement joins TRBV10-3 to TRBJ2-3, with TRBD1 matching over 11 bases. J was trimmed by 4 bases and V by 6 bases; bases with no gene match: 6. Germline V lookup: CDR1 ENHRY, CDR2 SYGVKD. The CDR3 contains 15 residues. The CDR3 reads CAIRRTGGASDTQYF. The CDR3 nucleotides are TGTGCCATCAGACGGACAGGGGGCGCATCAGATACGCAGTATTTT.

Worth noting for this clone: Different DNA sequences within this sample yield the same CDR3. The V call is TRBV2, the J call TRBJ1-1; 8 nucleotides agree with TRBD1. CDR1 and CDR2 from the germline V gene are SNHLY and FYNNEI. The trim removed 4 bases at V and 4 bases at J, leaving 2 bases unmatched. The CDR3 sequence is 13 residues long. CDR3 in DNA: TGTGCCAGCAGTGGGCAGGGGGCCACTGAAGCTTTCTTT. It yields the protein CASSGQGATEAFF.

The chain combines TRBV10-3 with TRBJ2-1, with TRBD2 matching over 9 bases. The trim removed 6 bases at V and 3 bases at J, leaving 15 bases unmatched. The CDR3 runs 18 residues. Per germline, CDR1 ENHRY and CDR2 SYGVKD. CDR3 bases: TGTGCCATCAGGGAACACGGACTAGCGTCCGGCAACTACAATGAGCAGTTCTTC. It encodes CAIREHGLASGNYNEQFF.

The chain combines TRBV7-2 with TRBJ1-1, with 8 bases that match TRBD1. Germline CDR1 is SGHTA and CDR2 is FQGNSA. This CDR3 is built from 17 residues. After removal of 2 bases from V and 4 bases from J, the junction contained 12 bases not matched to a gene. Written as DNA, the CDR3 is TGTGCCAGCAGCTTAACTAGGACAGGGATGGGGGGCACTGAAGCTTTCTTT. Translating it yields CASSLTRTGMGGTEAFF.

The CDR3 region is CASSPRQTSYEQYF. CDR3 DNA sequence: TGCGCCAGCAGCCCGCGACAGACCAGCTACGAGCAGTACTTC. The J gene is TRBJ2-7, the V gene TRBV4-1; TRBD1 is a possible D gene (5 bases). This CDR3 is built from 14 residues. CDR1 MGHRA and CDR2 YSYEKL come from the germline V gene. Trimming stripped 4 bases from V and 3 bases from J, with 13 bases between.

This rearrangement joins TRBV7-9 to TRBJ1-3, with TRBD1 matching over 8 bases. V was clipped by 5 bases and J by 0 bases; unmatched bases: 3. The CDR3 totals 15 residues. The germline V gene has CDR1 SEHNR and CDR2 FQNEAQ (reference sequence). CDR3 residues: CASSPQGGSGNTIYF. The CDR3 region has the DNA TGTGCCAGCAGCCCACAGGGGGGCTCTGGAAACACCATATATTTT.

In its sample, this clone was seen once. The chain couples TRBV4-1 to TRBJ1-2; maybe TRBD1 (6 bases). The CDR3 length is 12 residues. Germline CDR1 is MGHRA and CDR2 is YSYEKL. V lost 4 bases, J lost 7 bases, and 10 bases lay in between. The CDR3 spells CASSPGVRGYTF. The CDR3 DNA reads TGCGCCAGCAGCCCAGGGGTCCGTGGCTACACCTTC.

A word on this clone: The same CDR3 is also encoded by other DNA sequences in this sample. The V call is TRBV28, the J call TRBJ2-1; 8 bases fit TRBD2. The germline V gene has CDR1 MDHEN and CDR2 SYDVKM. Trimming at V came to 5 bases and at J to 4 bases, leaving 4 bases not matched to a gene. The CDR3 extends over 14 amino acids. The CDR3, as DNA: TGTGCCAGCAGTCTGGCGGGAGGTTACAATGAGCAGTTCTTC. Protein: CASSLAGGYNEQFF.